This T cell receptor (beta chain) was sequenced for a study of tumor and adjacent non-tumor tissue in lung cancer. This sample's RNA came from whole unsorted tissue. A modified ARM-PCR protocol with three rounds of nested PCR amplified TCRbeta. TCRdb fed the multiplex PCR reads into MiXCR, producing one record per CDR3 protein. The table shows approximately 75,000 distinct CDR3 sequences, with about three quarters occurring only once. This clonotype was counted a few times. It may be a read error: a sequence one base away is much more abundant. The CDR3 is 15 amino acids. In germline, CDR1 is DFQATT, CDR2 SNEGSKA (reference sequence). Deletions cut 6 bases from V and 3 bases from J, with 17 bases between.

This chain joins TRBV20-1 and TRBJ2-2; TRBD2 might be the D (6 bases). The sample consisted of lung tumor tissue. The receptor was derived from a woman aged 50 to 65 with non-small cell lung cancer. DNA for the CDR3: TGCAGTGCGCACACCGGGACGGGGGACACCGGGGAGCTGTTTTTT. Protein: CSAHTGTGDTGELFF.